These T cell receptor beta chains were read from a single sample in a study of Ad26.COV2.S vaccination and SARS-CoV-2 variants. Clones were sequenced by immunoSEQ multiplex PCR, and TCRdb holds only the in-frame ones, with some missing. The profile shows around 340,000 clones, around 88% of them singletons. The sample consisted of peripheral blood, taken in a trial of Ad26.COV2.S vaccine versus placebo. The receptors stem from a person aged 18-65 years who received the Ad26.COV2.S COVID-19 vaccine or a placebo. Both conserved end residues are part of each CDR3. Each record gives: CDR3 length, V gene, clone size, J gene, D gene, CDR3 DNA, CDR3 protein. D genes are given only for firm matches. For some rows the clone size is stated as once, few or many, or as a class when expanded; others skip it.

14	TRBV28	-	TRBJ2-7	-	TGTGCCAGCAGTTTTACAGGGACCTCCTACGAGCAGTACTTC	CASSFTGTSYEQYF
13	TRBV10-3	few	TRBJ2-7	-	TGTGCCATCAGTGAAGCCCCGGGCTACGAGCAGTACTTC	CAISEAPGYEQYF
14	TRBV6-2/TRBV6-3	-	TRBJ1-2	TRBD1	TGTGCCAGCAGTTACTCCGGGACAGGGGGCACCAACGCCTTC	CASSYSGTGGTNAF
13	TRBV5-1	-	TRBJ2-1	-	TGCGCCAGCAGCTTGGAGACAGATAATGAGCAGTTCTTC	CASSLETDNEQFF
14	TRBV28	-	TRBJ1-4	-	TGTGCCAGCAGGCCGGAATCAACTAATGAAAAACTGTTTTTT	CASRPESTNEKLFF
15	TRBV7-2	-	TRBJ2-7	TRBD2	TGTGCCAGCAGCGCACCTCCGGGACTAACCTACGAGCAGTACTTC	CASSAPPGLTYEQYF
15	TRBV10-2	-	TRBJ1-6	-	TGCGCCAGCAGTGATCGGGCCAGCGAAAATTCACCCCTCCACTTT	CASSDRASENSPLHF
14	TRBV9	-	TRBJ2-1	TRBD2	TGTGCCAGCAGCGCTACTAGCGGGGGGAATGAGCAGTTCTTC	CASSATSGGNEQFF
15	TRBV19	-	TRBJ2-5	TRBD1	TGTGCCAGTAGCCTACAGGGGGCCGTCCGAGAGACCCAGTACTTC	CASSLQGAVRETQYF
11	TRBV7-9	-	TRBJ2-1	-	TGTGCCAGCAGCTTGACGGCGGAGCAGTTCTTC	CASSLTAEQFF
15	TRBV18	few	TRBJ2-3	TRBD2	TGTGCCAGCTCACCCTCAGCGGGAGGAGCAGATACGCAGTATTTT	CASSPSAGGADTQYF
17	TRBV15	-	TRBJ2-4	TRBD1	TGTGCCACCAGCAGATACACAGGGGGCGCCGCCAAAAACATTCAGTACTTC	CATSRYTGGAAKNIQYF
17	TRBV19	-	TRBJ2-1	-	TGTGCCAGTAGTTCTCCTCCCCAGCGACCCGCGTACAATGAGCAGTTCTTC	CASSSPPQRPAYNEQFF
16	TRBV27	-	TRBJ2-3	-	TGTGCCAGCAGTATCGGGTTAGCGGCTAGCACAGATACGCAGTATTTT	CASSIGLAASTDTQYF
12	TRBV11-2	-	TRBJ2-3	-	TGTGCCAGCAGCTTAGGGGGTGATACGCAGTATTTT	CASSLGGDTQYF
15	TRBV5-1	once	TRBJ2-2	-	TGCGCCAGCAGCTTGGGACAGGACGGGGCCGGGGAGCTGTTTTTT	CASSLGQDGAGELFF
13	TRBV4-3	once	TRBJ1-1	-	TGCGCCAGCAGCCTAAGGGAAGACACTGAAGCTTTCTTT	CASSLREDTEAFF
13	TRBV6-2/TRBV6-3	-	TRBJ2-2	-	TGTGCCAGCAGTCCGATAAACACCGGGGAGCTGTTTTTT	CASSPINTGELFF
14	TRBV6-5	-	TRBJ1-1	-	TGTGCCAGCAGTTACTCTACAGGGTCCCCTGAAGCTTTCTTT	CASSYSTGSPEAFF
14	TRBV15	-	TRBJ1-2	-	TGTGCCACCAGCAGGGACAAGGCGACCGGGGGCTACACCTTC	CATSRDKATGGYTF
16	TRBV3-1/TRBV3-2	-	TRBJ1-5	TRBD1	TGTGCCAGCAGCCACTCCGGGACAGGGAATAATCAGCCCCAGCATTTT	CASSHSGTGNNQPQHF
11	TRBV20-1	-	TRBJ2-1	-	TGCAGCGCTACCATCCTTTATGAGCAGTTCTTC	CSATILYEQFF
12	TRBV2	-	TRBJ1-2	-	TGTGCCAGCACAGAGTTGACCTATGGCTACACCTTC	CASTELTYGYTF
13	TRBV6-6	-	TRBJ2-7	-	TGTGCCAGCCGCTTAGGGAGTACCTACGAGCAGTACTTC	CASRLGSTYEQYF
14	TRBV5-5	once	TRBJ1-2	-	TGTGCCAGCAGCTTGGTGGCAGCTAACTATGGCTACACCTTC	CASSLVAANYGYTF
15	TRBV30	-	TRBJ2-1	TRBD1	TGTGCCTGGAGTGTACAGGGGGCACCTTACAATGAGCAGTTCTTC	CAWSVQGAPYNEQFF
12	TRBV5-1	-	TRBJ2-3	-	TGCGCCAGCAGCCTCCGCACAGATACGCAGTATTTT	CASSLRTDTQYF
15	TRBV6-2/TRBV6-3	-	TRBJ2-7	-	TGTGCCAGCAGCCCCAGGGCGGGGAGAGCCTACGAGCAGTACTTC	CASSPRAGRAYEQYF
13	TRBV6-5	-	TRBJ1-5	-	TGTGCCAGCAGCCCAGGGGCCAATCAGCCCCAGCATTTT	CASSPGANQPQHF
12	TRBV24-1	-	TRBJ1-2	-	TGTGCCACCAGCGACAGGACCTACGGCTACACCTTC	CATSDRTYGYTF
12	TRBV5-4	-	TRBJ2-7	-	TGTGCCAGCAGCCGTCCTGGCGGCGAGCAGTACTTC	CASSRPGGEQYF
13	TRBV6-5	-	TRBJ2-7	-	TGTGCCAGCAGACGACAGTTGGGGTACGAGCAGTACTTC	CASRRQLGYEQYF
12	TRBV25-1	-	TRBJ1-2	-	TGTGCCAGCAGTGAAGCTAACTATGGCTACACCTTC	CASSEANYGYTF
17	TRBV5-6	-	TRBJ1-6	-	TGTGCCAGCAGCTTGACGGGGGATCGCGCCTATAATTCACCCCTCCACTTT	CASSLTGDRAYNSPLHF
11	TRBV28	-	TRBJ2-5	-	TGTGCCAGCAGAGGCGGAGAGACCCAGTACTTC	CASRGGETQYF
13	TRBV28	-	TRBJ1-2	-	TGTGCCAGCAAAGGTGGATCAAGTCTCGGCTACACCTTC	CASKGGSSLGYTF
14	TRBV11-3	-	TRBJ2-7	-	TGTGCCAGCAGCTTAGGACTAGACACCTACGAGCAGTACTTC	CASSLGLDTYEQYF
15	TRBV25-1	-	TRBJ2-3	TRBD1	TGTGCCAGCAGTGAATCAAGGGGGCTCACGGATACGCAGTATTTT	CASSESRGLTDTQYF
16	TRBV11-2	-	TRBJ2-1	TRBD1	TGTGCCAGCAGCTACTACAGGGGAGAGACCTACAATGAGCAGTTCTTC	CASSYYRGETYNEQFF
14	TRBV19	-	TRBJ1-6	-	TGTGCCAGTAGTCCCCCGGATAGGGATTCACCCCTCCACTTT	CASSPPDRDSPLHF
17	TRBV5-1	-	TRBJ2-6	-	TGCGCCAGCAGCTTGGCCACTACCGACTCTGGGGCCAACGTCCTGACTTTC	CASSLATTDSGANVLTF
13	TRBV9	-	TRBJ1-3	-	TGTGCCAGCAGCGGGTACTCTGGAAACACCATATATTTT	CASSGYSGNTIYF
15	TRBV7-8	-	TRBJ2-7	TRBD2	TGTGCCAGCAGCTCCTTCGGGGGTAGCGGGAGCGAGCAGTACTTC	CASSSFGGSGSEQYF
14	TRBV11-2	-	TRBJ2-7	-	TGTGCCAGCAGCTTAGGGTTTGGGAACTCCGAGCAGTACTTC	CASSLGFGNSEQYF
14	TRBV28	-	TRBJ1-2	-	TGTGCCAGCAGTTCGAACCACAGGATCCATGGCTACACCTTC	CASSSNHRIHGYTF
16	TRBV7-9	-	TRBJ2-2	-	TGTGCCAGCAGCCCGGTTGCTCTACGGAACACCGGGGAGCTGTTTTTT	CASSPVALRNTGELFF
12	TRBV11-3	-	TRBJ2-7	-	TGTGCCAGCAGCTTAGGGGTAAACGAGCAGTACTTC	CASSLGVNEQYF